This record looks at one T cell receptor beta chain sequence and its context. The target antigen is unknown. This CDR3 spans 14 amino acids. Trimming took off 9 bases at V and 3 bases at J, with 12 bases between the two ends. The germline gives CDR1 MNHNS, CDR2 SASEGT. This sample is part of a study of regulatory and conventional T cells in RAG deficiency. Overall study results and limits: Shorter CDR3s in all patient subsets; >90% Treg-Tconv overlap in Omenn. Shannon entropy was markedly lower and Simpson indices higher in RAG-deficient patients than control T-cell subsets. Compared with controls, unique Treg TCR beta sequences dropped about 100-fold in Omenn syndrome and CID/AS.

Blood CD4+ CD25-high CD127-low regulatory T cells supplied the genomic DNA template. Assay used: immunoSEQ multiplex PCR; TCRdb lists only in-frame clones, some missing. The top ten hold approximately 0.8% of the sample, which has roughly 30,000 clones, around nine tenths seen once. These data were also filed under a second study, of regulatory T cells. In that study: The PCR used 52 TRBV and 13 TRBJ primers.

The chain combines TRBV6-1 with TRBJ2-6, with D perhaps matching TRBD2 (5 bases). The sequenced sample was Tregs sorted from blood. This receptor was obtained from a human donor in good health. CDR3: CASTLGSGANVLTF. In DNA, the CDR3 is TGTGCCAGTACCTTAGGGAGTGGGGCCAACGTCCTGACTTTC.